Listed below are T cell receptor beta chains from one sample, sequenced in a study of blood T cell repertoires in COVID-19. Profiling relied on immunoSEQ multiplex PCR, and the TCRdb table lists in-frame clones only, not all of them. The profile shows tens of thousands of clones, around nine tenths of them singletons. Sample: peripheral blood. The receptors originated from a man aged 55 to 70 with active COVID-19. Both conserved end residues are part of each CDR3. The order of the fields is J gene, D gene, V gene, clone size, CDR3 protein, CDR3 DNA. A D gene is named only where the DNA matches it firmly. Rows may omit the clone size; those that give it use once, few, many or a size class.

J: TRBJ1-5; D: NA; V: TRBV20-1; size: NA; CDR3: CSASSQSGGLGQPQHF; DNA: TGCAGTGCGAGTAGCCAGTCGGGGGGCTTAGGACAGCCCCAGCATTTT
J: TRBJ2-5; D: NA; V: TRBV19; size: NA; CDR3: CASSMWESFVETQYF; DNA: TGTGCCAGTAGTATGTGGGAGAGTTTTGTAGAGACCCAGTACTTC
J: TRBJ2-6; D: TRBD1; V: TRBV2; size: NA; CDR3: CASSPGTGNSGANVLTF; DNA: TGTGCCAGCAGTCCCGGGACAGGTAACTCTGGGGCCAACGTCCTGACTTTC
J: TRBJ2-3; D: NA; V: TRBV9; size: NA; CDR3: CASSVPPTDTQYF; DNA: TGTGCCAGCAGCGTTCCTCCCACAGATACGCAGTATTTT
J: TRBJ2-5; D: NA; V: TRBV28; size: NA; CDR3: CASRRQIQETQYF; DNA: TGTGCCAGCCGTAGACAGATTCAAGAGACCCAGTACTTC
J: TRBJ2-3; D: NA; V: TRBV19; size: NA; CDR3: CASSGSADTQYF; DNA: TGTGCCAGTAGCGGCAGCGCAGATACGCAGTATTTT
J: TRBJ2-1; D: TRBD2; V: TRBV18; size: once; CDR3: CASSPTGLAGSYNEQFF; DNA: TGTGCCAGCTCACCCACCGGACTAGCGGGCTCCTACAATGAGCAGTTCTTC
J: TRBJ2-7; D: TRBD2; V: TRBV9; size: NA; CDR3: CASSLDSSGRSYEQYF; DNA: TGTGCCAGCAGCCTCGACTCTAGCGGTCGTTCCTACGAGCAGTACTTC
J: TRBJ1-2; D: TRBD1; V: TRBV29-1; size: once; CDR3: CSVETGRQINYGYTF; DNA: TGCAGCGTTGAGACAGGGCGGCAGATAAACTATGGCTACACCTTC
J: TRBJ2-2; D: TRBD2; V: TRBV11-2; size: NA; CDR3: CASSLVLLAGEDGELFF; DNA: TGTGCCAGCAGCTTAGTACTCCTAGCGGGGGAGGACGGGGAGCTGTTTTTT
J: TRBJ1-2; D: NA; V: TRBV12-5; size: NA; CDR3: CASGLVQALYGYTF; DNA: TGTGCTAGTGGTCTCGTCCAGGCCCTCTATGGCTACACCTTC
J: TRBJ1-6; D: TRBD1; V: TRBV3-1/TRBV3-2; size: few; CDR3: CASSQGTGGIGSPLHF; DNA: TGTGCCAGCAGCCAAGGGACAGGGGGCATCGGATCACCCCTCCACTTT
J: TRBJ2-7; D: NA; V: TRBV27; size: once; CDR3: CASSLQTGGYEQYF; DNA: TGTGCCAGCAGTTTACAGACCGGGGGCTACGAGCAGTACTTC
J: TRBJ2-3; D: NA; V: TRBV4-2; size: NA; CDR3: CASSQASGWPDTQYF; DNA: TGTGCCAGCAGCCAAGCGTCAGGGTGGCCAGATACGCAGTATTTT
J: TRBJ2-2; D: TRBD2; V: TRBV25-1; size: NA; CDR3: CASSGSLAGAGELFF; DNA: TGTGCCAGCAGTGGGAGCCTAGCGGGAGCCGGGGAGCTGTTTTTT
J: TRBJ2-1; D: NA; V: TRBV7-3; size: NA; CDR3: CASSQDSYNEQFF; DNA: TGTGCCAGCAGCCAGGACTCCTACAATGAGCAGTTCTTC
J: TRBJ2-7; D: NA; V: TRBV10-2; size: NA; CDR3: CASTGGSWSYEQYF; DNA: TGCGCCAGCACGGGTGGCTCCTGGTCCTACGAGCAGTACTTC
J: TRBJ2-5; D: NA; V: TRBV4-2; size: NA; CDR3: CASSSTPSGQETQYF; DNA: TGTGCCAGCAGCTCCACTCCCAGCGGCCAAGAGACCCAGTACTTC
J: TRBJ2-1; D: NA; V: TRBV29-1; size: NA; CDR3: CSGDDVGGDLNEQFF; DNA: TGCAGCGGGGACGATGTTGGCGGAGACCTTAATGAGCAGTTCTTC